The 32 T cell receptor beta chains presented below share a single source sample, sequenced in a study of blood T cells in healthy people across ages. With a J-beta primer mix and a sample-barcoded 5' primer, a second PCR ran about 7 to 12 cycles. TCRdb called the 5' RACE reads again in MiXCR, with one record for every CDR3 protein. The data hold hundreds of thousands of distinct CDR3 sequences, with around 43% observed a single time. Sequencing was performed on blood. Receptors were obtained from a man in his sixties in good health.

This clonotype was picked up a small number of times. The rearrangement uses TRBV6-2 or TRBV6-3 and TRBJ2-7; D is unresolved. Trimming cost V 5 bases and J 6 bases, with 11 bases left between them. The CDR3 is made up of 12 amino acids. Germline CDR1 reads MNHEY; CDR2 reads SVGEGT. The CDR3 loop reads CASSPVWVEQYF. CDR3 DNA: TGTGCCAGCAGTCCTGTCTGGGTCGAGCAGTACTTC.

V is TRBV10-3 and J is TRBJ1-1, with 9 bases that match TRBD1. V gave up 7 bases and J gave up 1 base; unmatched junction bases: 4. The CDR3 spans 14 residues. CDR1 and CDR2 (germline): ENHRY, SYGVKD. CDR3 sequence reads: CAINPGQGNTEAFF. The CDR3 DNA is TGTGCCATCAATCCGGGACAGGGGAACACTGAAGCTTTCTTT.

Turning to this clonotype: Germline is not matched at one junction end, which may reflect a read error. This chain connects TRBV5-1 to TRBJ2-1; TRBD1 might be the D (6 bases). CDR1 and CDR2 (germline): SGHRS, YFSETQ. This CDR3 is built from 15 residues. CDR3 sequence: CASSLWTEHFNGQFF. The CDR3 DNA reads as TGCGCCAGCAGCTTGTGGACAGAGCACTTCAATGGGCAGTTCTTC.

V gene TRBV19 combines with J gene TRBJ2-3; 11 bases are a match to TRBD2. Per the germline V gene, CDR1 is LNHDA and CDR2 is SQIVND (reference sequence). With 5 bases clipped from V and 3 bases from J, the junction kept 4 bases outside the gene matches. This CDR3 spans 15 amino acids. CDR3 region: CASSVLAGETDTQYF. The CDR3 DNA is TGTGCCAGTAGTGTACTAGCGGGGGAAACAGATACGCAGTATTTT.

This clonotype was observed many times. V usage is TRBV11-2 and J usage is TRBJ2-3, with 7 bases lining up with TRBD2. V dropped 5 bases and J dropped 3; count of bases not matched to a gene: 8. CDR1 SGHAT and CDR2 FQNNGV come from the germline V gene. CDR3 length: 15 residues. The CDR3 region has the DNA TGTGCCAGCAGCGGTACTCCGGGACTAACAGATACGCAGTATTTT. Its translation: CASSGTPGLTDTQYF.

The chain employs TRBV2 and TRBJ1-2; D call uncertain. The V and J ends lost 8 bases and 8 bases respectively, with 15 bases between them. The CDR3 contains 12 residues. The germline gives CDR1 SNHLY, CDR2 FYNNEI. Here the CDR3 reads CASGTRGGGYTF. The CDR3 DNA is TGTGCCAGCGGAACCCGCGGCGGGGGCTACACCTTC. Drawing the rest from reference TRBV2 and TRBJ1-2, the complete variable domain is EPEVTQTPSHQVTQMGQEVILRCVPISNHLYFYWYRQILGQKVEFLVSFYNNEISEKSEIFDDQFSVERPDGSNFTLKIRSTKLEDSAMYFCASGTRGGGYTFGSGTRLTVV.

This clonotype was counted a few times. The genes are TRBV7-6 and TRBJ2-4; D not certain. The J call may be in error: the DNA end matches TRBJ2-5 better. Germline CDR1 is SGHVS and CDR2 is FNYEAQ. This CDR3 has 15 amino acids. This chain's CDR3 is CASSSQSGLKETQYF. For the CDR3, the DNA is TGTGCCAGCAGTTCCCAATCGGGCCTTAAAGAGACCCAGTACTTC.

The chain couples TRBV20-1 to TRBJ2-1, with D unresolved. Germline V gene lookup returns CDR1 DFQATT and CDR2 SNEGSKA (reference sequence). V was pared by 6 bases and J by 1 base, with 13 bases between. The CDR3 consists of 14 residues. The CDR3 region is CSAQYGQSYNEQFF. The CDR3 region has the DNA TGCAGTGCCCAATACGGGCAGTCCTACAATGAGCAGTTCTTC.

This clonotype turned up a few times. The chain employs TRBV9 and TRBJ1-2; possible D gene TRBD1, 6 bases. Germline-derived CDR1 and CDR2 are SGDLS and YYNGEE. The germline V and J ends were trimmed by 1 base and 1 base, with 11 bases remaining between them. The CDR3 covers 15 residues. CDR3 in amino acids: CASSVLGQNNYGYTF. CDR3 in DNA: TGTGCCAGCAGCGTATTAGGACAGAATAACTATGGCTACACCTTC. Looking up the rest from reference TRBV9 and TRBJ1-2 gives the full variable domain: DSGVTQTPKHLITATGQRVTLRCSPRSGDLSVYWYQQSLDQGLQFLIQYYNGEERAKGNILERFSAQQFPDLHSELNLSSLELGDSALYFCASSVLGQNNYGYTFGSGTRLTVV.

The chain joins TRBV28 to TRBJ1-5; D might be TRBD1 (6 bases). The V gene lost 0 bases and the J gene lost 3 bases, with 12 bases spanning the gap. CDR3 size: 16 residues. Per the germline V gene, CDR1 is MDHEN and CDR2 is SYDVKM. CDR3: CASSLWAGEDNQPQHF. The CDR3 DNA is TGTGCCAGCAGTTTATGGGCAGGGGAGGACAATCAGCCCCAGCATTTT.

Here the CDR3 reads CASSLQDRGFDEQYF. The DNA for the CDR3 is TGTGCCAGCAGCTTACAGGACAGGGGCTTCGACGAGCAGTACTTC. The chain carries TRBV9 and TRBJ2-5, with 9 nucleotides matching TRBD1. The DNA end favors TRBJ2-7, so the J call may be wrong. Germline V gives CDR1 SGDLS, CDR2 YYNGEE. The length of the CDR3 is 15 residues.

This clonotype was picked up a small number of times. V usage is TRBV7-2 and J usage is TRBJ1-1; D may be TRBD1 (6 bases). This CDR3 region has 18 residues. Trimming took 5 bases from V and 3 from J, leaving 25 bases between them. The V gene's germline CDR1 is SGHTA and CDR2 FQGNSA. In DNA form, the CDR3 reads TGTGCCAGCAGCCTCAGGTCCAAGGGGGGGCGAAATCACACTGAAGCTTTCTTT. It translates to CASSLRSKGGRNHTEAFF.

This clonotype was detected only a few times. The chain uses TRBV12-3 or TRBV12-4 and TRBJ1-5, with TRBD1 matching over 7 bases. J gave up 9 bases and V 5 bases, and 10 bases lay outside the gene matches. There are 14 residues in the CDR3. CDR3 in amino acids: CASSPAGGDAPQHF. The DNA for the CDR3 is TGTGCCAGCAGTCCCGCAGGGGGTGACGCGCCCCAGCATTTT.

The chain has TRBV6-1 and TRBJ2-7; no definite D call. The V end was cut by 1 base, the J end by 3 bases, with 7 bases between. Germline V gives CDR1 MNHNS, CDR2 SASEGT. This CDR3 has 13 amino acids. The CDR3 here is CASSEDEVYEQYF. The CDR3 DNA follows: TGTGCCAGCAGTGAAGATGAGGTCTACGAGCAGTACTTC.

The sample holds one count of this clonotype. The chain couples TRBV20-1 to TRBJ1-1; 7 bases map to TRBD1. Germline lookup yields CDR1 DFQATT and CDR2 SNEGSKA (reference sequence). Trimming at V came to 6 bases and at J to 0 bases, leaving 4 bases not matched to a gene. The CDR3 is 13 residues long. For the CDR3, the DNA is TGCAGTGCAAGGGACAGTATGAACACTGAAGCTTTCTTT. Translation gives CSARDSMNTEAFF.

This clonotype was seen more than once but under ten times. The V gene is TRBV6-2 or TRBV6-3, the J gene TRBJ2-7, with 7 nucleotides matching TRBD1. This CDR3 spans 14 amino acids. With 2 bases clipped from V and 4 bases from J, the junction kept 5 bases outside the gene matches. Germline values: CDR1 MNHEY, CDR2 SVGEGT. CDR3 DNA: TGTGCCAGCAGTTACGCGAGACAGGGATACGAGCAGTACTTC. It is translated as CASSYARQGYEQYF.

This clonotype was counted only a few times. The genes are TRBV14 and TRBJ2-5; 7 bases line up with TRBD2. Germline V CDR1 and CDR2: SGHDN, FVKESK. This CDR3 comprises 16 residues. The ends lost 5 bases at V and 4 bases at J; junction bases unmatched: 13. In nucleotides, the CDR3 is TGTGCCAGCAGCGCCTGGGGAGCGGGGAGTATAGAGACCCAGTACTTC. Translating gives CASSAWGAGSIETQYF.

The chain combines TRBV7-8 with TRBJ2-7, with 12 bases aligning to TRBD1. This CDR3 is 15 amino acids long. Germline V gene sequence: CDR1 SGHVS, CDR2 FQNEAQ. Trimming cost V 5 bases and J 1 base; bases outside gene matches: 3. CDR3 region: CASSGTGGLSYEQYF. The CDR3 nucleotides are TGTGCCAGCAGCGGGACAGGGGGCTTGTCCTACGAGCAGTACTTC.

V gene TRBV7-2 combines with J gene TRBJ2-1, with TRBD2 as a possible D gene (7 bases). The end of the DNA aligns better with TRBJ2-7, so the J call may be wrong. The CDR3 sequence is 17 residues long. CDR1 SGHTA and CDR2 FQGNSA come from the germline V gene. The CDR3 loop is CASSRRGVAGASYEQYF. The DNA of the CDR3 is TGTGCCAGCAGCCGGAGAGGTGTCGCGGGGGCCAGCTACGAGCAGTACTTC.

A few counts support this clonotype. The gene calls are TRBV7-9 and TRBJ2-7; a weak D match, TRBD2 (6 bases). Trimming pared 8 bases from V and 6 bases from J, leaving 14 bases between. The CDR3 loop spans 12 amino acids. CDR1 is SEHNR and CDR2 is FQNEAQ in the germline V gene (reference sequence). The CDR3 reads CASGTLKSEQYF. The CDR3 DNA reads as TGTGCCAGCGGGACTCTAAAAAGCGAGCAGTACTTC.

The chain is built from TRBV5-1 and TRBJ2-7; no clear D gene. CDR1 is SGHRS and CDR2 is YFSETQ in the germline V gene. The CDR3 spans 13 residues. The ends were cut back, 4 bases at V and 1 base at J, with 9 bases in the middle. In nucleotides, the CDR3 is TGCGCCAGCAGCGTACCTGATTCCTACGAGCAGTACTTC. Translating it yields CASSVPDSYEQYF.

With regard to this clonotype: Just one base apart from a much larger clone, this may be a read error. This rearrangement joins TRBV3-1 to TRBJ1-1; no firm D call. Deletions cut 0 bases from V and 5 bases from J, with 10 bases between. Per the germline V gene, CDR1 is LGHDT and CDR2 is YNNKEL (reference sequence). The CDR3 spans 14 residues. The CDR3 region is CASSQEVSATEAFF. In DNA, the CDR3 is TGTGCCAGCAGCCAAGAGGTTTCGGCAACTGAAGCTTTCTTT.

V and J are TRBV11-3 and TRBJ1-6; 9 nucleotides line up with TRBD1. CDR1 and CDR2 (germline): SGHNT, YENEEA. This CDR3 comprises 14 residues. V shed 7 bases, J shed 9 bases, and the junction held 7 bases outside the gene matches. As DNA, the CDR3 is TGTGCCAGCACGCCCGGGACAGGGTTTTCACCCCTCCACTTT. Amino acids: CASTPGTGFSPLHF.

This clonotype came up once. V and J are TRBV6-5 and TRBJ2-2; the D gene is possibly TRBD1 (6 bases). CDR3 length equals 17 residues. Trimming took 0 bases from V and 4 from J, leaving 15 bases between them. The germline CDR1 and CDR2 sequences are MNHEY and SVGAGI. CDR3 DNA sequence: TGTGCCAGCAGTTACTCCCGACAGGTGGGGAGCACCGGGGAGCTGTTTTTT. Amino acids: CASSYSRQVGSTGELFF.

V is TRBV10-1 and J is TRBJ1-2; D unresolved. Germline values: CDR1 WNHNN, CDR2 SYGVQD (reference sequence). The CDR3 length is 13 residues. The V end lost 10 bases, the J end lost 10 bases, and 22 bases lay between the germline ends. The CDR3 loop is CANSPDPYDDYTF. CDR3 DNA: TGCGCCAACAGCCCCGACCCCTATGATGACTACACCTTC.

CDR3 sequence: CASRRLAGGRFPNEQFF. The DNA for the CDR3 is TGCGCCAGCAGGAGACTAGCGGGGGGGCGTTTCCCCAATGAGCAGTTCTTC. The V gene is TRBV10-2, the J gene TRBJ2-1, with 14 nucleotides matching TRBD2. After removal of 6 bases from V and 6 bases from J, the junction contained 10 bases not matched to a gene. In germline, CDR1 is WSHSY, CDR2 SAAADI. CDR3 length equals 17 residues.

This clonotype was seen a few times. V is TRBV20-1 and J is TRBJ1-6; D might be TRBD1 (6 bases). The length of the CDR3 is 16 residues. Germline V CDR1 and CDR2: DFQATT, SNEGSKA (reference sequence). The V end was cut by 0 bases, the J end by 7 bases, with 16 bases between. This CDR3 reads CSARERGTQVNSPLHF. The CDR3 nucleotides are TGCAGTGCTAGAGAGAGGGGGACACAGGTGAATTCACCCCTCCACTTT.

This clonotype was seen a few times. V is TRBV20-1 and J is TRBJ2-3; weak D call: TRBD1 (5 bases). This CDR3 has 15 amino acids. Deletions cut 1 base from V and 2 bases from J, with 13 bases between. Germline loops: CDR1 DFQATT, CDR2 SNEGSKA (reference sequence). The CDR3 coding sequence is TGCAGTGCTAGAGCCGGTAGCAGGGCCACAGATACGCAGTATTTT. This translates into CSARAGSRATDTQYF.

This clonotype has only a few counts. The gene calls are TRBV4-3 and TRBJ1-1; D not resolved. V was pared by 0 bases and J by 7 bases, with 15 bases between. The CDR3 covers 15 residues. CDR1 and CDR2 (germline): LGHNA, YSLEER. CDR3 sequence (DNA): TGCGCCAGCAGCCAAGATAGAGCTGTATTATATGAAGCTTTCTTT. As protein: CASSQDRAVLYEAFF.

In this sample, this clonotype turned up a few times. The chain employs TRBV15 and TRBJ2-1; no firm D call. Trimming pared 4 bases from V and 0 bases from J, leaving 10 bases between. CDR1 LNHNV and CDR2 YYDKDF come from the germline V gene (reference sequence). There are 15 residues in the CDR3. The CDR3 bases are TGTGCCACCAGCACTCACACGAGCTCCTACAATGAGCAGTTCTTC. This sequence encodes CATSTHTSSYNEQFF.

CDR3 DNA sequence: TGTGCCAGCAGCCCGGGGGGGCCTCACAAAAACATTCTGTACTTC. This encodes CASSPGGPHKNILYF. The chain combines TRBV11-2 with TRBJ2-7; TRBD2 aligns across 8 bases. The CDR3 runs 15 residues. Germline V gene lookup returns CDR1 SGHAT and CDR2 FQNNGV. With V trimmed by 5 bases and J by 12 bases, 18 bases remained unmatched.

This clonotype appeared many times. This CDR3 is CASSLGLAGAQETQYF. The CDR3 DNA reads TGTGCCAGCAGCTTAGGACTAGCGGGGGCCCAGGAGACCCAGTACTTC. The chain carries TRBV7-2 and TRBJ2-5, with 12 positions matching TRBD2. V was pared by 1 base and J by 5 bases, with 5 bases of the junction left unmatched. The CDR3 covers 16 residues. Germline V CDR1 and CDR2: SGHTA, FQGNSA.